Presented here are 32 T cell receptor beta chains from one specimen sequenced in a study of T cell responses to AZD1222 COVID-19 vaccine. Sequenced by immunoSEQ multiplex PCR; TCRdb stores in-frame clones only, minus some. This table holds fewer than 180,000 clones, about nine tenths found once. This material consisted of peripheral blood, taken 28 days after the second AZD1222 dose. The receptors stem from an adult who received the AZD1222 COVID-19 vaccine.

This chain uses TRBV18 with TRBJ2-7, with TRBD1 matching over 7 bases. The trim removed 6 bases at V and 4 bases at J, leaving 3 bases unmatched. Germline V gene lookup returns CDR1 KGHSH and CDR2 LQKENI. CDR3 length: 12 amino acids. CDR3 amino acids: CASSEGQYEQYF. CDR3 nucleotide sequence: TGTGCCAGCTCCGAGGGACAGTACGAGCAGTACTTC. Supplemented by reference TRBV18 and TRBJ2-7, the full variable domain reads NAGVMQNPRHLVRRRGQEARLRCSPMKGHSHVYWYRQLPEEGLKFMVYLQKENIIDESGMPKERFSAEFPKEGPSILRIQQVVRGDSAAYFCASSEGQYEQYFGPGTRLTVT.

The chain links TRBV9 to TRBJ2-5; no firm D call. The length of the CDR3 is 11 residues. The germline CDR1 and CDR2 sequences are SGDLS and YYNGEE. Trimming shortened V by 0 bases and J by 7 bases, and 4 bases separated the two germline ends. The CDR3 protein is CASSVGVTQYF. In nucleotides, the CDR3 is TGTGCCAGCAGCGTAGGAGTGACCCAGTACTTC.

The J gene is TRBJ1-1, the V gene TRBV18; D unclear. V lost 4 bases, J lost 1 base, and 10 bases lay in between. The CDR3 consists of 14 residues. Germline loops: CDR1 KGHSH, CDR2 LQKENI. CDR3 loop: CASSRENWNTEAFF. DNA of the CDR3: TGTGCCAGCTCACGGGAAAACTGGAACACTGAAGCTTTCTTT.

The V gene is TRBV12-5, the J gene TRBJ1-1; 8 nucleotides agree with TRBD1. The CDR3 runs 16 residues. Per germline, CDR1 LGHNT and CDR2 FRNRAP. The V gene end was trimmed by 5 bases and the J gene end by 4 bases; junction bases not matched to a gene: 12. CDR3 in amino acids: CASGTRTGSGSTEAFF. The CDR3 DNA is TGTGCTAGTGGTACCCGGACAGGGAGTGGGAGCACTGAAGCTTTCTTT.

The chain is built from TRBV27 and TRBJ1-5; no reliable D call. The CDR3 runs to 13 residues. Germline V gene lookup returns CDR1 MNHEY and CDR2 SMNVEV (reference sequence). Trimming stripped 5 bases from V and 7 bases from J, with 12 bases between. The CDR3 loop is CASSATWAQPQHF. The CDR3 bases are TGTGCCAGCAGTGCTACCTGGGCCCAGCCCCAGCATTTT.

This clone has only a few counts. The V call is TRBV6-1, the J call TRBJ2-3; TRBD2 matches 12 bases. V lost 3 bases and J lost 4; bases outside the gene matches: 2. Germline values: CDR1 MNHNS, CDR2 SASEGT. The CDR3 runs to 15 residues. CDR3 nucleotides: TGTGCCAGCAGTGACCTAGCGGGAGGGCCAGATACGCAGTATTTT. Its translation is CASSDLAGGPDTQYF.

The CDR3 DNA reads as TGTGCCAGCCAGGAGCGGGAAGTCCACGAGCAGTACTTC. This encodes CASQEREVHEQYF. The rearrangement joins TRBV6-5 to TRBJ2-7, with 7 bases lining up with TRBD2. V dropped 8 bases and J dropped 5; count of bases not matched to a gene: 9. The CDR3 runs to 13 residues. In germline, CDR1 is MNHEY, CDR2 SVGAGI.

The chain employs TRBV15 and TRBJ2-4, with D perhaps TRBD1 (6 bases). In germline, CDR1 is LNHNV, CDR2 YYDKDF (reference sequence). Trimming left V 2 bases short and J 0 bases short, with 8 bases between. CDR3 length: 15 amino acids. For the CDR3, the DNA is TGTGCCACCAGCAGATCCAGGGGAGCCAAAAACATTCAGTACTTC. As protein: CATSRSRGAKNIQYF.

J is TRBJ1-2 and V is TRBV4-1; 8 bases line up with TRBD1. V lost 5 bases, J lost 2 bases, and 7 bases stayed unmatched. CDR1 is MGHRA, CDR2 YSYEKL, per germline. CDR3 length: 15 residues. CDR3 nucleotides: TGCGCCAGCAGCAAAGGACAGGGATGGAACTATGGCTACACCTTC. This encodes CASSKGQGWNYGYTF.

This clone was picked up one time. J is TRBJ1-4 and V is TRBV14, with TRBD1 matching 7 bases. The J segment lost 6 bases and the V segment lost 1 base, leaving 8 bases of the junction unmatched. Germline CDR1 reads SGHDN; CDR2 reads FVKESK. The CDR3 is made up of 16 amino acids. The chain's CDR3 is CASSQGAGRGDEKLFF. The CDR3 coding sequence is TGTGCCAGCAGCCAAGGGGCAGGCAGGGGGGATGAAAAACTGTTTTTT.

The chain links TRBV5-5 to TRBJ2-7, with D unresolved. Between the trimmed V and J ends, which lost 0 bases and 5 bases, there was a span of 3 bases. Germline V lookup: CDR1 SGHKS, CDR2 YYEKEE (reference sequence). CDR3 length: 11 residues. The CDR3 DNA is TGTGCCAGCAGCTTGGCGAACGAGCAGTACTTC. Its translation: CASSLANEQYF.

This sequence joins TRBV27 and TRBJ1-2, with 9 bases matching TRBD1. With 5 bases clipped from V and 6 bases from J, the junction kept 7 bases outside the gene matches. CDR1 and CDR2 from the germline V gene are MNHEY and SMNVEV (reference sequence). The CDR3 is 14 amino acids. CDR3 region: CASSISGTGNGYTF. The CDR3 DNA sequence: TGTGCCAGCAGTATTTCCGGGACAGGGAATGGCTACACCTTC.

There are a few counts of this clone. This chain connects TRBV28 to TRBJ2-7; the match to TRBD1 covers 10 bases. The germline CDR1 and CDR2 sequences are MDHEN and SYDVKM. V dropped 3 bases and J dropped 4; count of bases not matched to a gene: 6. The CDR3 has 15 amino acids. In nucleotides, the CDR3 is TGTGCCAGCAGTTTCGGTGGGACAGGGGCGTACGAGCAGTACTTC. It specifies CASSFGGTGAYEQYF.

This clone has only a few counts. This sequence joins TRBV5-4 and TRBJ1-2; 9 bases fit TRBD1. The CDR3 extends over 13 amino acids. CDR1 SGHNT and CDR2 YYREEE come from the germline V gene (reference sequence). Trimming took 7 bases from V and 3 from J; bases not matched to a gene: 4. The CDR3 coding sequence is TGTGCCAGCGGAAGGACAGGGGACTATGGCTACACCTTC. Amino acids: CASGRTGDYGYTF.

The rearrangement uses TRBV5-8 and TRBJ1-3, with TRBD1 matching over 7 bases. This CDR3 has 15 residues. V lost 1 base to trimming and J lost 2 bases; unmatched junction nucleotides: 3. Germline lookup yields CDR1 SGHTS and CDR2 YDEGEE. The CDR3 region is CASSLSQGAGNTIYF. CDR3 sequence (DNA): TGTGCCAGCAGCTTGTCGCAGGGGGCTGGAAACACCATATATTTT.

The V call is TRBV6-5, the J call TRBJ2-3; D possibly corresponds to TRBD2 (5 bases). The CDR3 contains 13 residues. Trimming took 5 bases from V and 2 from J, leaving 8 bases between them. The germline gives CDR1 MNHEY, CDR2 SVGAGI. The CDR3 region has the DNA TGTGCCAGCAGTCCGACTAACACAGATACGCAGTATTTT. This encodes CASSPTNTDTQYF.

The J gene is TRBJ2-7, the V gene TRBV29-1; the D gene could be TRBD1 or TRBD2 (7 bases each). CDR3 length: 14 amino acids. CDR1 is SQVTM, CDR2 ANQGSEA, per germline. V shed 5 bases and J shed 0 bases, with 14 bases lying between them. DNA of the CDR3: TGCAGCGTTCAGGGGGGGATTCTCTCCTACGAGCAGTACTTC. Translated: CSVQGGILSYEQYF.

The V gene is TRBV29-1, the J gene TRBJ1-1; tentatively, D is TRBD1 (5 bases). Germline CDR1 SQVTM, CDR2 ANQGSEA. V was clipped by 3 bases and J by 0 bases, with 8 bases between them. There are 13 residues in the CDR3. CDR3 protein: CSVDRGLNTEAFF. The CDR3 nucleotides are TGCAGCGTTGATAGGGGTCTGAACACTGAAGCTTTCTTT.

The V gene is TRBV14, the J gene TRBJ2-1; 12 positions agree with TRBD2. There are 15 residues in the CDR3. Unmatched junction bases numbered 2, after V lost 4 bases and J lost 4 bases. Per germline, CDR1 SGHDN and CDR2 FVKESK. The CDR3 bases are TGTGCCAGCAGCCCACTAGCGGGAGGTTACAATGAGCAGTTCTTC. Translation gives CASSPLAGGYNEQFF.

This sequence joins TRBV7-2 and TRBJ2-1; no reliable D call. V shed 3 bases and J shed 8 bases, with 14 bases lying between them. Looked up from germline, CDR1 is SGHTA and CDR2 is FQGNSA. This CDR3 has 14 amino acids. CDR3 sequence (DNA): TGTGCCAGCAGCTTGAGCGCCCTCAGCGATGAGCAGTTCTTC. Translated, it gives CASSLSALSDEQFF. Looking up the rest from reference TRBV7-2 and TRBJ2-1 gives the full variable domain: GAGVSQSPSNKVTEKGKDVELRCDPISGHTALYWYRQSLGQGLEFLIYFQGNSAPDKSGLPSDRFSAERTGGSVSTLTIQRTQQEDSAVYLCASSLSALSDEQFFGPGTRLTVL.

CDR3 residues: CASSFKGPYGYTF. The DNA for the CDR3 is TGTGCCAGCAGTTTTAAAGGGCCCTATGGCTACACCTTC. The J gene is TRBJ1-2, the V gene TRBV12-3 or TRBV12-4; D gene ambiguous. Trimming removed 3 bases at V and 4 bases at J, with 9 bases between. The CDR3 consists of 13 residues.

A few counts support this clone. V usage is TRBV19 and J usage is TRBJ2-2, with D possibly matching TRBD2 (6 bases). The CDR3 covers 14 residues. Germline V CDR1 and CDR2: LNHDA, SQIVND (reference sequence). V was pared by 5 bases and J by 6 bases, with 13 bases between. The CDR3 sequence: CASSLRGKAGELFF. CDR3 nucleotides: TGTGCCAGTAGTCTACGGGGGAAGGCCGGGGAGCTGTTTTTT.

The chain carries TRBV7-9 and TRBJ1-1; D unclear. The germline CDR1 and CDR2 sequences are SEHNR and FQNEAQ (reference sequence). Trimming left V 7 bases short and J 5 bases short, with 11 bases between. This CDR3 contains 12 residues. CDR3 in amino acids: CASIGVGTEAFF. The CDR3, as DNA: TGTGCCAGCATCGGAGTGGGGACTGAAGCTTTCTTT.

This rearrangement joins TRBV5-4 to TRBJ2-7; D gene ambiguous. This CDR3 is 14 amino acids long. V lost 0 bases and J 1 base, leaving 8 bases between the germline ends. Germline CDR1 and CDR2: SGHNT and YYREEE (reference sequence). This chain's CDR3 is CASSLDSYSYEQYF. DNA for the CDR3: TGTGCCAGCAGCTTGGACAGTTATTCCTACGAGCAGTACTTC.

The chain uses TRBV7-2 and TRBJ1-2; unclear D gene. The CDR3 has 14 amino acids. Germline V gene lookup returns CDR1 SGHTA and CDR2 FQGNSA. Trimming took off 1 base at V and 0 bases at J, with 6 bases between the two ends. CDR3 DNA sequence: TGTGCCAGCAGCTTAGAACTGGCTAACTATGGCTACACCTTC. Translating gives CASSLELANYGYTF.

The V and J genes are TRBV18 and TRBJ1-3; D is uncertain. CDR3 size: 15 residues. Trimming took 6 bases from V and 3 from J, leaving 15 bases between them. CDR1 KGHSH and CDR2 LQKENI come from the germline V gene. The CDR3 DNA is TGTGCCAGCTCGCTCGGCGCGGTGGGTGGAAACACCATATATTTT. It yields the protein CASSLGAVGGNTIYF.

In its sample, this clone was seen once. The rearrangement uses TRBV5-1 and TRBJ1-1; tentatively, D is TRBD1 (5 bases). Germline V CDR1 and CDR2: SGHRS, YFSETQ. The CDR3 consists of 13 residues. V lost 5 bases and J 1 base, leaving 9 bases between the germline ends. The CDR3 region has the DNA TGCGCCAGCAGGGCAGGGAAGAACACTGAAGCTTTCTTT. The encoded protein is CASRAGKNTEAFF.

CDR3 bases: TGTGCCAGCAGCTCAGGACAGGGGGGAACCTACGAGCAGTACTTC. Encoded protein: CASSSGQGGTYEQYF. The chain carries TRBV7-6 and TRBJ2-7; 10 nucleotides agree with TRBD1. Trimming at V came to 4 bases and at J to 2 bases, leaving 5 bases not matched to a gene. There are 15 residues in the CDR3. Germline V lookup: CDR1 SGHVS, CDR2 FNYEAQ.

The CDR3 loop is CASSWGPRNEQYF. The CDR3 region has the DNA TGTGCCAGCAGCTGGGGACCGAGGAATGAGCAGTACTTC. This chain connects TRBV7-8 to TRBJ2-7; perhaps D is TRBD1 or TRBD2 (5 bases each). The CDR3 length is 13 residues. CDR1 and CDR2 from the germline V gene are SGHVS and FQNEAQ. Trimming took 4 bases from V and 7 from J, leaving 14 bases between them.

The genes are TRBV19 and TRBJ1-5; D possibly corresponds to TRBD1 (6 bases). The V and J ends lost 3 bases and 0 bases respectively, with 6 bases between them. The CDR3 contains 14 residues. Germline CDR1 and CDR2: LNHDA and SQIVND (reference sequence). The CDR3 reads CASSMDSSNQPQHF. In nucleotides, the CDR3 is TGTGCCAGTAGTATGGACAGTAGCAATCAGCCCCAGCATTTT.

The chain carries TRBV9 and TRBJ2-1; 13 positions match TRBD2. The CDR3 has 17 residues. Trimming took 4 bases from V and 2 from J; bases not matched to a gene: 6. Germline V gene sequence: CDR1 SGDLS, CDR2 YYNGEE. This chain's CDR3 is CASSSGLAGATYNEQFF. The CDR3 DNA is TGTGCCAGCAGCTCCGGACTAGCGGGAGCCACCTACAATGAGCAGTTCTTC. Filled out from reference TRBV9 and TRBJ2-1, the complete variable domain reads DSGVTQTPKHLITATGQRVTLRCSPRSGDLSVYWYQQSLDQGLQFLIQYYNGEERAKGNILERFSAQQFPDLHSELNLSSLELGDSALYFCASSSGLAGATYNEQFFGPGTRLTVL.

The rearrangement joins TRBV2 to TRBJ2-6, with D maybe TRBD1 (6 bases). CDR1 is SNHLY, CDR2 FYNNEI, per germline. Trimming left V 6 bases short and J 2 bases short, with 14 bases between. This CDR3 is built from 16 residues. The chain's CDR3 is CASSVVRGAGANVLTF. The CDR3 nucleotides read TGTGCCAGCAGCGTGGTCAGGGGCGCTGGGGCCAACGTCCTGACTTTC.